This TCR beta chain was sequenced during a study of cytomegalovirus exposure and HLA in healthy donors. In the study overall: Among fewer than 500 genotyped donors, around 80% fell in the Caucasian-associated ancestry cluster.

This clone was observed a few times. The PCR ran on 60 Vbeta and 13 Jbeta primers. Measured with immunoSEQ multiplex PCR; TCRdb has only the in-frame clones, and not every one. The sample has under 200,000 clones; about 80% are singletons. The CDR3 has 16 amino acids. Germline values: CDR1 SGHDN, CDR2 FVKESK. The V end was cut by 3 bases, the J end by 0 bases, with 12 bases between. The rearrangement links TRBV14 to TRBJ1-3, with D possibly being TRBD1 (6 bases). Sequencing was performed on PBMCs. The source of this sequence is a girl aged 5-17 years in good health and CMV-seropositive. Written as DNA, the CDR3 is TGTGCCAGCAGCCACTACGGGACAACCTCTGGAAACACCATATATTTT. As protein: CASSHYGTTSGNTIYF.